What follows are 10 T cell receptor beta chains derived from one specimen sequenced in a study of identical twins. Via MiXCR, TCRdb re-called the 5' RACE reads, giving one row per CDR3 protein. Found here are about 210,000 distinct CDR3 sequences, roughly 10% of them singletons; the top ten hold around 5%. The sample taken for sequencing was memory (CD45RO+) T cells sorted from blood. These receptors originate from a young woman in good health.

The chain has TRBV9 and TRBJ2-3; possibly TRBD1 or TRBD2 for D (5 bases each). The CDR3 sequence is 16 residues long. Deletions cut 2 bases from V and 6 bases from J, with 19 bases between. CDR1 is SGDLS, CDR2 YYNGEE, per germline. CDR3 nucleotides: TGTGCCAGCAGCGTGACCCCAGGAGGTGGGACCGATACGCAGTATTTT. It codes for CASSVTPGGGTDTQYF. The full variable domain, rest sourced from reference TRBV9 and TRBJ2-3, is DSGVTQTPKHLITATGQRVTLRCSPRSGDLSVYWYQQSLDQGLQFLIQYYNGEERAKGNILERFSAQQFPDLHSELNLSSLELGDSALYFCASSVTPGGGTDTQYFGPGTRLTVL.

There are a few counts of this clonotype. The chain is built from TRBV5-1 and TRBJ1-1; 7 positions agree with TRBD1. Germline lookup yields CDR1 SGHRS and CDR2 YFSETQ. This CDR3 comprises 18 residues. Trimming took 0 bases from V and 5 from J; bases not matched to a gene: 16. CDR3 nucleotide sequence: TGCGCCAGCAGCTTGGCCAGGGACAGCTTTGGGGACATGACTGAAGCTTTCTTT. Protein product: CASSLARDSFGDMTEAFF. Drawing the rest from reference TRBV5-1 and TRBJ1-1, the complete variable domain is KAGVTQTPRYLIKTRGQQVTLSCSPISGHRSVSWYQQTPGQGLQFLFEYFSETQRNKGNFPGRFSGRQFSNSRSEMNVSTLELGDSALYLCASSLARDSFGDMTEAFFGQGTRLTVV.

The sample holds many counts of this clonotype. V and J are TRBV4-3 and TRBJ1-4; a possible D gene is TRBD1 (5 bases). V lost 6 bases and J 7 bases, leaving 18 bases between the germline ends. CDR1 is LGHNA and CDR2 is YSLEER in the germline V gene. The CDR3 is 15 residues long. This CDR3 is CASRVAGQGAEKLFF. The CDR3 bases are TGCGCCAGCAGGGTAGCGGGTCAGGGCGCTGAAAAACTGTTTTTT.

This clonotype was seen repeatedly, ten times or more. The CDR3 is CASSSPAEAFF. The CDR3 DNA reads TGTGCCAGCAGTTCCCCAGCTGAAGCTTTCTTT. This sequence joins TRBV28 and TRBJ1-1; unclear D gene. Per the germline V gene, CDR1 is MDHEN and CDR2 is SYDVKM. The CDR3 totals 11 residues. V lost 4 bases, J lost 6 bases, and 6 bases lay in between.

This clonotype was recorded a few times. The V call is TRBV12-3 or TRBV12-4, the J call TRBJ1-1; D is perhaps TRBD1 (5 bases). V was clipped by 4 bases and J by 4 bases, with 10 bases between them. This CDR3 has 13 amino acids. The CDR3 spells CASSYAGSTEAFF. In DNA, the CDR3 is TGTGCCAGCAGTTATGCAGGGAGCACTGAAGCTTTCTTT.

This chain joins TRBV27 and TRBJ2-1; D might be TRBD2 (7 bases). Trimming removed 6 bases at V and 4 bases at J, with 16 bases between. Germline V CDR1 and CDR2: MNHEY, SMNVEV (reference sequence). The CDR3 has 15 amino acids. The CDR3 loop reads CASSSRGALYNEQFF. In DNA form, the CDR3 reads TGTGCCAGCAGCTCTCGGGGGGCCCTTTACAATGAGCAGTTCTTC.

V gene TRBV9 combines with J gene TRBJ2-3; 11 bases line up with TRBD2. The V and J ends lost 8 bases and 4 bases, in that order; junction bases with no gene match: 6. Germline V CDR1 and CDR2: SGDLS, YYNGEE. This CDR3 is 14 amino acids long. CDR3 amino acids: CASAGTSGSDTQYF. CDR3 DNA sequence: TGTGCCAGTGCCGGGACTAGCGGCTCAGATACGCAGTATTTT.

This clonotype was observed a handful of times. The rearrangement joins TRBV15 to TRBJ2-3, with D possibly matching TRBD2 (5 bases). CDR1 is LNHNV, CDR2 YYDKDF, per germline (reference sequence). This CDR3 is built from 12 residues. Trimming cost V 6 bases and J 7 bases, with 11 bases left between them. CDR3 in DNA: TGTGCCACCAGTGGACTGGGATATACGCAGTATTTT. Amino acids: CATSGLGYTQYF.

This clonotype was recorded at least ten times. The rearrangement uses TRBV29-1 and TRBJ1-1; D unresolved. CDR1 is SQVTM, CDR2 ANQGSEA, per germline. The CDR3 runs 13 residues. V was clipped by 3 bases and J by 1 base, with 9 bases between them. CDR3 protein: CSVEVAGNTEAFF. CDR3 DNA sequence: TGCAGCGTTGAGGTGGCAGGGAACACTGAAGCTTTCTTT.

This clonotype was seen more than once but under ten times. The CDR3 DNA reads as TGTGCCAGCAGCCCGATAGCGGGAGTCACCGGGGAGCTGTTTTTT. This encodes CASSPIAGVTGELFF. V gene TRBV27 combines with J gene TRBJ2-2; 9 positions match TRBD2. Germline-derived CDR1 and CDR2 are MNHEY and SMNVEV (reference sequence). V lost 6 bases, J lost 4 bases, and 6 bases stayed unmatched. The CDR3 spans 15 residues.